A single T cell receptor (beta chain) is shown here with its context. This clonotype has only a few counts. Its recognized antigen is unknown. Base quality data are lacking; no much larger clone is found one base away. For this chain, trimming is 4 bases at the V end and 1 base at the J end, and the number of junction bases without a gene match is 5. In the germline V gene, CDR1 corresponds to SGHRS and CDR2 to YFSETQ. Its CDR3 holds 16 amino acids, cysteine through phenylalanine. Just CDR3 DNA is preserved here, 48 bases in frame from base 1. The data were taken from a study of T-cell memory formation after mild COVID-19 (dated by TCRdb to the early 2020s). Notes on the research overall: Most TCR sequence clusters were specific to one of the two donors. T-cell clones expanding and contracting after mild COVID-19 in a couple of donors were tracked by longitudinal TCRalpha and TCRbeta repertoire sequencing. The cohort was made up of two young adult volunteers, one female and one male, who were previously healthy. Findings and caveats that apply to the study as a whole: Contracting CD4+ clones were located mainly in the CM and EM memory subsets, whereas CD8+ clones were found to be enriched in EMRA. Some responding clones were found in pre-infection memory, which suggests that pre-existing cross-reactive memory T cells took part in the SARS-CoV-2 response. The second-wave clones that peaked on day 37 were not confirmed to be SARS-CoV-2 specific. Only two mild cases were covered by the study, and larger cohorts that include severe cases with pre-infection samples were considered necessary. Balanced CD4/CD8 phenotypes were observed for clones contracting from day 15 to 85, whereas a bias towards CD4+ was observed for a second wave of clones expanding from day 15 to 37.

Ficoll-Paque density gradient centrifugation was the method used to isolate PBMCs. Instrument used: Illumina NovaSeq 6000. cDNA libraries for TCRalpha and TCRbeta were prepared by 5'RACE using constant-segment primers, with sample barcodes and unique molecular identifiers added. Trizol reagent was used to extract RNA from every sample. The libraries were amplified in two PCR steps, and the second step added a second sample barcode and Illumina TruSeq adapters. Sequencing of the libraries was done on an Illumina NovaSeq, producing 2 x 150 bp paired-end reads. In the authors' own workflow: Reads were demultiplexed and collapsed into UMI-guided consensus sequences with migec v1.2.7. Using mixcr v2.1.11, the UMI consensuses were aligned to TRA and TRB V and J templates and assembled into clonotypes. A clonotype was counted as expanded or contracted only when both edgeR and NoisET called the clonotype significant, with the noise models trained on biological replicates. edgeR calls used a false discovery rate-adjusted p below 0.01 and a log2 fold-change threshold of 1. As an exploratory analysis of dynamics, max-normalized trajectories of the 1000 most abundant clonotypes were examined with PCA combined with hierarchical clustering. The CD4 or CD8 phenotype of responding clones was assigned using the separately sequenced CD4+ and CD8+ repertoires. TCRdb reanalyzed the raw reads on its own, using fastp at Q25 for trimming and MiXCR for clone calling, and kept in-frame beta chains. Each entry merges the rows of one CDR3 protein and shows their most common DNA and genes. For this entry, the V and J calls and clone size follow TCRdb and not the study's own pipeline. The sample contains roughly 250,000 distinct CDR3 sequences, 15% to 20% of them found a single time. The ten top clones hold 20% to 25% of the sample.

The chain is made from TRBV5-1 and TRBJ2-3, and TRBD2 aligns with 11 junction nucleotides. This clonotype was sampled from a man aged 18 to 30 who had mild COVID-19 (a few samples of this study predate the infection). The sample titles of this study are shuffled in the database, so cell type and time point are left out; the donor was told from shared clones. Sequencing was carried out using PBMCs or a T cell subset sorted from them (not recorded which). The CDR3 protein sequence reads: CASSLRLAGRTDTQYF. The DNA is TGCGCCAGCAGCCTACGACTAGCGGGGCGCACAGATACGCAGTATTTT.